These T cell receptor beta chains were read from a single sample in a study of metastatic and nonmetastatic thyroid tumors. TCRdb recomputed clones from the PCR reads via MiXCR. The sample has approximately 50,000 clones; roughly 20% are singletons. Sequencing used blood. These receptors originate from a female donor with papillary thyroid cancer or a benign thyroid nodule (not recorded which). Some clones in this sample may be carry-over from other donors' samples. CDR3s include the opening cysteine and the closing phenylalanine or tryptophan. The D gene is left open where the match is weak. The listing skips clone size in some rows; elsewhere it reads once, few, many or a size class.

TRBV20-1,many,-,CSAGLERDTQYF
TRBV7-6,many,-,CASSLTRESSYEQYF
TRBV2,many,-,CASSGQVNQPQHF
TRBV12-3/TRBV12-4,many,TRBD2,CASSTSGRAREQFF
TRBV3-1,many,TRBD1,CASSQVQGNSPLHF
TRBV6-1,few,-,CASSERSSGANVLTF
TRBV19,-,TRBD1,CSSSPGQGTSNQPQHF
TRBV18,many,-,CASSAGQYYGYTF
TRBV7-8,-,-,CASSLGRGGCTRELFF
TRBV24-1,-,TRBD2,CATSGPGLAGASTGELFF
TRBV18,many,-,CASSPDSNLGQPQHF
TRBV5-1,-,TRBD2,CASSPTSGMPYEQHF
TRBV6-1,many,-,CASSEGGINEKLFF
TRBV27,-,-,CASSDIKGIREKLFF
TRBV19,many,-,CASSSPGGMNTEAFF
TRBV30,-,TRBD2,CARTSGRVETQYF
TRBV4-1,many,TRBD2,CASSQPPSSGATHNEQFF
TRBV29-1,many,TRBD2,CSVGGTSGRSTGELFF
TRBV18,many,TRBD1,CASSSGQGYSYEQYF
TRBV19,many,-,CASSIRALDTEAFF
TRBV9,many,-,CASSVGLSAVQFF
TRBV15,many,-,CATSSGFRQPQHF
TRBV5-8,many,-,CASSLLGTEAFF
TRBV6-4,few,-,CASSDRDTGELFF
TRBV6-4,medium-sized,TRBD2,CASSPLAGEAETQYF
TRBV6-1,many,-,CASRPQYSNQPQHF
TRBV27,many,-,CASSPGETYNEQFF
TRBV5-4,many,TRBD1,CASSGRDRAPSSPLHF
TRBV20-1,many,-,CSARVGSTDTQYF
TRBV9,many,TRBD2,CASSKAGGNEQFF
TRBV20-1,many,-,CSAIDGNTEAFF
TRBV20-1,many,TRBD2,CSASGLAGGPGSEQYF
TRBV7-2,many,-,CASSPSGIDTQYF
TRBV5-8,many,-,CASSLSDQPQHF
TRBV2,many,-,CASSVRAAYNSPLHF
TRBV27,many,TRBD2,CASSQLLAGVNEQYF
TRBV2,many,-,CASSEASAANYEQYF
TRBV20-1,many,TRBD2,CSARERGLDSSPQFF